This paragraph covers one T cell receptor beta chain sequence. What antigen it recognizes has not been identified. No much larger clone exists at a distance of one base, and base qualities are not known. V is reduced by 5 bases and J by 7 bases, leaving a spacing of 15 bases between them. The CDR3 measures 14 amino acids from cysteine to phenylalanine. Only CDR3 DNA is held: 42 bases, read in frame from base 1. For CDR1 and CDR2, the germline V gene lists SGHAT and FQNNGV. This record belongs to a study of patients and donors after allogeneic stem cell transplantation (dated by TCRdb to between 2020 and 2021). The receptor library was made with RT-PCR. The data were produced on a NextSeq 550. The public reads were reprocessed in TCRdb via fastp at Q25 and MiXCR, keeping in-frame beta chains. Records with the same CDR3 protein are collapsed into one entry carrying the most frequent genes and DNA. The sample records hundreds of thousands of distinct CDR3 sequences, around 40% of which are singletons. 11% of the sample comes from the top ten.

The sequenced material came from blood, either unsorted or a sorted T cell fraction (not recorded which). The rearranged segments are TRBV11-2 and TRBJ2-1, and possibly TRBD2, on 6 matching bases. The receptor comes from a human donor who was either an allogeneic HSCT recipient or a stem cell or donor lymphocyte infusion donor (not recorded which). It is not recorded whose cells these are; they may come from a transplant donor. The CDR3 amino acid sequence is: CASSPNPAGNEQFF. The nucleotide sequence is TGTGCCAGCAGCCCAAACCCCGCGGGAAATGAGCAGTTCTTC.